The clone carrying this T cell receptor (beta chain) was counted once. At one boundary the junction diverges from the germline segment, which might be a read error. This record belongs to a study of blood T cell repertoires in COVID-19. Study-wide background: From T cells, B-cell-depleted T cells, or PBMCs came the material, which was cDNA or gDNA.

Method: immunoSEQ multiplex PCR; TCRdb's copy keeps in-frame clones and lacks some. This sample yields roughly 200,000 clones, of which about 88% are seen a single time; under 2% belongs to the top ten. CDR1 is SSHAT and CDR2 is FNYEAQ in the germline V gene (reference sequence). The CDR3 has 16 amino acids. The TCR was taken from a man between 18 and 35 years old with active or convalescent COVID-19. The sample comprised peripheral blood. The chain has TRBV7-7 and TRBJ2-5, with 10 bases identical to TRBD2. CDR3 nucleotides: TGTGCTAGCAGCTTAGCCCGGACTAGCGGCCAAGAGACCCAGTACTTC. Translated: CASSLARTSGQETQYF.